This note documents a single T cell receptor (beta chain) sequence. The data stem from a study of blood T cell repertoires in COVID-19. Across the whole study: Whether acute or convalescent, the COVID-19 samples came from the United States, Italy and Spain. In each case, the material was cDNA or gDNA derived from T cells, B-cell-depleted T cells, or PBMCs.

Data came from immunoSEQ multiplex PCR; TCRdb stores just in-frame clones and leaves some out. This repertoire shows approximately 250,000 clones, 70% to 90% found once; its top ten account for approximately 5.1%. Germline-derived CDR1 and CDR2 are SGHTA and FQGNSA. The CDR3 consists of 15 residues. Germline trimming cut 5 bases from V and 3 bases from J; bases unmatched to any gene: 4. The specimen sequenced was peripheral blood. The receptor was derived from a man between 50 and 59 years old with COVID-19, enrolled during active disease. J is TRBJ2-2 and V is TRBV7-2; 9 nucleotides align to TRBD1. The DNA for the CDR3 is TGTGCCAGCAGCAGGGACAGGGCCCACACCGGGGAGCTGTTTTTT. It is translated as CASSRDRAHTGELFF.